This T cell receptor (beta chain) was recovered during a study of blood T cell repertoires in COVID-19. Study details: Sites in the United States, Italy and Spain provided acute and convalescent COVID-19 samples. Nucleic acid was either cDNA or gDNA, and it came from T cells, B-cell-depleted T cells, or PBMCs.

Source study methods: For nucleated cells, counts were estimated from reference gene primer amplification. Repertoires were generated with immunoSEQ multiplex PCR, while TCRdb's copy carries only in-frame clones and drops some. V and J calls and clone size are given by that table; D and trimming were obtained from the DNA. The table records more than 20,000 clones, approximately 92% of them present only once. This TCR derives from a human donor in a cohort sampled during active COVID-19. The sequenced sample consisted of peripheral blood.

CDR3 residues: CASSLSPVNTDTQYF. The CDR3 coding sequence is TGTGCCAGCAGCTTAAGCCCGGTGAACACAGATACGCAGTATTTT. This chain connects TRBV7-2 to TRBJ2-3; D uncertain. Germline V gives CDR1 SGHTA, CDR2 FQGNSA. Trimming took 2 bases from V and 2 from J, leaving 11 bases between them. The CDR3 loop spans 15 amino acids.